This entry concerns a single T cell receptor (beta chain). These data are taken from a study of cytomegalovirus exposure and HLA in healthy donors. This CDR3 has 16 amino acids. Trimming pared 4 bases from V and 0 bases from J, leaving 16 bases between. Germline CDR1 and CDR2: SGHNT and YYREEE (reference sequence). Using immunoSEQ multiplex PCR, the repertoire was profiled, and TCRdb retains in-frame clones only, with some absent. The data hold around 60,000 clones, with around 96% observed a single time. The source of this sequence is a woman between 18 and 29 years old in good health and CMV-seronegative. Sequencing used PBMCs. The chain links TRBV5-4 to TRBJ1-1; TRBD1 might be the D (6 bases). The CDR3, as DNA: TGTGCCAGCAGCCCAGCAGGGGTGACGGTGAACACTGAAGCTTTCTTT. Residues: CASSPAGVTVNTEAFF. Full variable domain (missing parts from reference TRBV5-4 and TRBJ1-1): ETGVTQSPTHLIKTRGQQVTLRCSSQSGHNTVSWYQQALGQGPQFIFQYYREEENGRGNFPPRFSGLQFPNYSSELNVNALELDDSALYLCASSPAGVTVNTEAFFGQGTRLTVV.